The rows below give T cell receptor beta chains drawn from one sample of a study of blood T cell repertoires in COVID-19. Sequencing used immunoSEQ multiplex PCR; TCRdb keeps in-frame clones, though not all of them. The repertoire consists of a few hundred thousand clones, with more than 75% occurring once and the leading ten covering approximately 4.3%. The source material was PBMCs or T cells enriched from blood (not recorded which). These receptors all stem from a young man with acute COVID-19. Each CDR3 is given without its conserved first and last residue.

J	V	CDR3
TRBJ2-3	TRBV4-1	ATSSVSGTTDTQY
TRBJ1-6	TRBV14	ASSQDTGGFRDNSPLH
TRBJ1-6	TRBV7-2	ASSLDNPYSPLH
TRBJ1-2	TRBV9	ASSQYGTGIYGYT
TRBJ1-6	TRBV5-1	ASSGDRGAPLH
TRBJ1-2	TRBV29-1	SVFSPRESGYT
TRBJ2-1	TRBV10-1	ASSESIVGGEQF
TRBJ1-6	TRBV27	ASSFRGYNSPLH
TRBJ2-5	TRBV5-1	ASSLTSGGQETQY
TRBJ1-4	TRBV5-4	ASSWDSNEKLF
TRBJ1-4	TRBV11-2	ASSSQGLPNEKLF
TRBJ1-5	TRBV19	ASSELTDQPQH
TRBJ2-2	TRBV5-6	ASSSGGKAWTGELF
TRBJ1-5	TRBV7-9	ASSAQGSNQPQH
TRBJ1-2	TRBV30	AWTRGGKGYT
TRBJ2-3	TRBV27	ASSPLAGYTDTQY
TRBJ1-1	TRBV7-9	ASSRQLNTEAF
TRBJ2-5	TRBV11-2	ASSLSTGGAETQY
TRBJ1-2	TRBV2	ASSGQGAVYGYT
TRBJ1-1	TRBV15	ATSRDLLGGPQTEAF
TRBJ2-3	TRBV6-5	ASSLSYTQY
TRBJ1-1	TRBV7-9	ASSLGSGGTEAF
TRBJ1-1	TRBV4-1	ASSQSRGTEAF
TRBJ1-1	TRBV9	ASSRIAGLTEAF
TRBJ1-1	TRBV5-4	ASSFVGSTEAF
TRBJ1-4	TRBV19	ASSTWTATNEKLF
TRBJ1-1	TRBV27	ASSPQAWGAEAF
TRBJ1-1	TRBV7-9	ASSSTGTGGINTEAF
TRBJ2-5	TRBV9	ASSRGTGTGTETQY
TRBJ1-2	TRBV2	ASRVTGLANYGYT
TRBJ2-5	TRBV2	ASSTPTGLQETQY
TRBJ2-3	TRBV5-1	ASSLGGTGGADTQY
TRBJ1-1	TRBV5-5	ASSLYFWNTEAF
TRBJ1-2	TRBV7-5	VRRYTGNYGYT
TRBJ2-3	TRBV7-9	ASSLGDITSDTQY
TRBJ2-1	TRBV29-1	SVAGISGNEQF
TRBJ2-7	TRBV7-9	ASSLDRVSEQY
TRBJ2-3	TRBV9	ASSVGVTTSTDTQY
TRBJ1-1	TRBV18	ASSPQDGHEAF
TRBJ2-3	TRBV6-4	ASSPVGGSADTQY
TRBJ2-7	TRBV2	ASSEGRKADEQY
TRBJ1-2	TRBV5-1	ASSSGTGGADYGYT
TRBJ2-2	TRBV3-1/TRBV3-2	ASSPTSGGAAGELF
TRBJ2-3	TRBV3-1/TRBV3-2	ASSQDRGFTDTQY
TRBJ1-2	TRBV28	ASSPPSLNYGYT
TRBJ2-5	TRBV7-3	ASSISGGETQY
TRBJ2-5	TRBV5-1	ASSADYEETQY
TRBJ1-2	TRBV7-9	ASSLGVGTGDGYT
TRBJ2-3	TRBV14	ASSPLRGLRTDTQY
TRBJ1-6	TRBV2	ASSEDRAKNSPLH